A selection of T cell receptor beta chains follows, all from one sample in a study of OX40 agonist ivuxolimab in advanced cancers. TCRdb's table, derived via immunoSEQ multiplex PCR, lists solely in-frame clones and lacks some. The sample has tens of thousands of clones; more than 75% are singletons. The specimen was CD4+ or CD8+ T cells sorted from blood, collected in a trial of the OX40 agonist ivuxolimab. The receptors here all came from an adult with an advanced solid tumor such as melanoma, head and neck, liver or kidney cancer. The conserved cysteine and the conserved F or W are not part of the CDR3 here. A D gene is named only where the DNA matches it firmly.

d_gene,v_gene,j_gene,CDR3aa
TRBD1,TRBV16,TRBJ2-7,ASSLRQGLFYEQY
TRBD2,TRBV2,TRBJ2-3,ASSEDYGRADTDTQY
.,TRBV19,TRBJ1-3,ASSMYGNRGNTIY
TRBD2,TRBV7-9,TRBJ2-7,ASSRYGTSGAYEQY
.,TRBV9,TRBJ2-5,ASSAGHGRGAQY
.,TRBV27,TRBJ2-3,ASSLDGRTQY
.,TRBV6-4,TRBJ2-3,ASSESTGGTDTQY
.,TRBV9,TRBJ1-3,ASSVQAGSGNTIY
TRBD1,TRBV11-2,TRBJ2-7,ASSFGTGGSYEQY
.,TRBV13,TRBJ2-7,ASRIAIDYEQY
TRBD2,TRBV11-2,TRBJ2-7,ASSRGSGTSVAQY
.,TRBV7-9,TRBJ2-4,ASSNTGTDKNIQY
TRBD1,TRBV11-3,TRBJ2-7,ASSLGTDNEQY
.,TRBV29-1,TRBJ2-4,SVLHLNIQY
TRBD1,TRBV7-9,TRBJ1-1,ASSSRDRVNTEAF
.,TRBV9,TRBJ2-2,ASSVDIGTNTGELF
TRBD2,TRBV5-1,TRBJ2-5,ASSFGLAEPLGWETQY
TRBD1,TRBV13,TRBJ2-1,ASSLVGTGDYNEQF
.,TRBV19,TRBJ1-4,ASSPSQGTANEKLF
.,TRBV9,TRBJ2-1,ASSAPDNYNEQF
TRBD2,TRBV30,TRBJ2-1,AWSDRSGNNEQF
.,TRBV4-2,TRBJ2-5,ASSQDSRGAGETQY
TRBD1,TRBV28,TRBJ2-7,ASSYQGAYEQY
.,TRBV9,TRBJ1-5,ASSVGSNQPQH
.,TRBV4-1,TRBJ2-7,ASSQAPEVSYEQY
.,TRBV6-1,TRBJ1-5,ASMGARSQPQH
.,TRBV15,TRBJ1-5,ATRATGGSNQPQH
TRBD2,TRBV13,TRBJ2-2,ASSSAGGSTGELF
.,TRBV19,TRBJ1-1,ASSDSLEAF
TRBD1,TRBV27,TRBJ1-2,ASSPGTGIYGYT
TRBD1,TRBV28,TRBJ2-7,ASRIDRGLVSEQY
TRBD2,TRBV5-6,TRBJ2-5,ASSLNLAGGQETQY
.,TRBV11-1,TRBJ2-2,ASSYGQTTNTGELF
TRBD1,TRBV4-2,TRBJ2-2,ASSHTGETGELF
.,TRBV9,TRBJ2-7,ASSVAGGTYEQY
.,TRBV30,TRBJ1-1,AWSPSHGRNTEAF
.,TRBV6-5,TRBJ2-1,ASSFGGNEQF
.,TRBV11-3,TRBJ1-1,ASSLDLTEEAF
.,TRBV28,TRBJ1-3,ASSLGGATGNTIY
TRBD1,TRBV19,TRBJ1-5,ASRDGTGGNQPQH
.,TRBV7-9,TRBJ2-5,ASSLGSLFVQETQY
TRBD2,TRBV7-9,TRBJ2-7,ASSGLEGEQY
TRBD2,TRBV11-2,TRBJ2-3,ASSLGAGGPSDTQY
TRBD2,TRBV5-6,TRBJ2-1,ASSRIGVGGSLVEQF
.,TRBV9,TRBJ2-7,ASSVGETYEQY
TRBD1,TRBV25-1,TRBJ2-5,ASSETGEQETQY
TRBD2,TRBV15,TRBJ2-3,ATSRDPGGSSTDTQY